A single sample gave rise to the 22 T cell receptor beta chains below, sequenced in a study of CD8 T cells in Susac syndrome. Reverse transcription used roughly 0.45 to 1 ug RNA and random hexamers. Via MiXCR, TCRdb re-called the immunoSEQ multiplex PCR reads, giving one row per CDR3 protein. Among about 47,000 distinct CDR3 sequences listed, roughly 92% were seen once. Sequenced sample: CD8+ T cells from PBMCs. The receptors shown here come from a human donor in good health.

The chain joins TRBV30 to TRBJ1-1; D is possibly TRBD1 (6 bases). The CDR3 spans 12 residues. Germline CDR1 reads GTSNPN; CDR2 reads SVGIG (reference sequence). The germline V and J ends were trimmed by 4 bases and 1 base, with 7 bases remaining between them. The CDR3 bases are TGTGCCTGGAAACAGGGGAACACTGAAGCTTTCTTT. Translating gives CAWKQGNTEAFF.

J is TRBJ2-1 and V is TRBV29-1, with D uncertain. The CDR3 is 13 amino acids. The V and J ends lost 7 bases and 6 bases respectively, with 16 bases between them. Per germline, CDR1 SQVTM and CDR2 ANQGSEA. Written as DNA, the CDR3 is TGCAGCGCCTCATTGATTTTGATCAATGAGCAGTTCTTC. Its protein is CSASLILINEQFF.

V is TRBV11-2 and J is TRBJ2-1; tentatively, D is TRBD2 (6 bases). CDR3 size: 15 residues. The germline gives CDR1 SGHAT, CDR2 FQNNGV. V lost 1 base and J lost 3, with 10 bases in between. CDR3 DNA: TGTGCCAGCAGCTTAGTTAGCGGTATCTACAATGAGCAGTTCTTC. Residues: CASSLVSGIYNEQFF.

The chain carries TRBV9 and TRBJ2-7; D is unresolved. V gave up 0 bases and J gave up 0 bases, with 10 bases separating them. Germline values: CDR1 SGDLS, CDR2 YYNGEE. This CDR3 comprises 15 residues. CDR3 residues: CASSVGAFSSYEQYF. CDR3 nucleotide sequence: TGTGCCAGCAGCGTAGGTGCTTTTAGCTCCTACGAGCAGTACTTC.

The CDR3 DNA is TGTGCCAGCAGCGACGCGACAGGGGCTAACACTGAAGCTTTCTTT. Amino acids: CASSDATGANTEAFF. The chain couples TRBV7-9 to TRBJ1-1, with 8 bases matching TRBD1. Losses at the gene ends were 5 bases for V and 2 bases for J; bases not matched to a gene: 7. Germline values: CDR1 SEHNR, CDR2 FQNEAQ (reference sequence). This CDR3 has 15 amino acids.

J is TRBJ2-1 and V is TRBV14; 8 bases align to TRBD2. Losses at the gene ends were 3 bases for V and 15 bases for J; bases not matched to a gene: 13. This CDR3 is 14 amino acids long. Germline V gene data show CDR1 as SGHDN and CDR2 as FVKESK. The CDR3 here is CASSHPGLGSRRFF. The CDR3 DNA reads as TGTGCCAGCAGCCATCCGGGACTAGGTTCTCGTCGGTTCTTC. The whole variable domain, filled in from reference TRBV14 and TRBJ2-1, reads EAGVTQFPSHSVIEKGQTVTLRCDPISGHDNLYWYRRVMGKEIKFLLHFVKESKQDESGMPNNRFLAERTGGTYSTLKVQPAELEDSGVYFCASSHPGLGSRRFFGPGTRLTVL.

This chain links TRBV11-2 with TRBJ2-6; no reliable D call. The length of the CDR3 is 17 residues. CDR1 is SGHAT, CDR2 FQNNGV, per germline. Trimming removed 0 bases from V and 1 base from J, with 10 bases in between. CDR3: CASSLEARPSGANVLTF. In DNA form, the CDR3 reads TGTGCCAGCAGCTTAGAGGCCAGGCCTTCTGGGGCCAACGTCCTGACTTTC.

The chain joins TRBV5-1 to TRBJ2-7; 9 bases map to TRBD2. V lost 4 bases to trimming and J lost 0 bases; unmatched junction nucleotides: 11. The CDR3 is 17 amino acids. In germline, CDR1 is SGHRS, CDR2 YFSETQ. In DNA form, the CDR3 reads TGCGCCAGCAGCCACATCGGGCTAGCGGGAAACTCCTACGAGCAGTACTTC. Translated, it gives CASSHIGLAGNSYEQYF.

The CDR3 DNA reads as TGCGCCAGCAGTGAGGGGTTAGTGGGGACCGGGACCCCGGGGGAGCTGTTTTTT. Protein sequence: CASSEGLVGTGTPGELFF. The J gene is TRBJ2-2, the V gene TRBV10-2; perhaps D is TRBD1 or TRBD2 (5 bases each). Germline V CDR1 and CDR2: WSHSY, SAAADI. The V and J ends lost 2 bases and 8 bases respectively, with 24 bases between them. This CDR3 has 18 amino acids.

The chain couples TRBV29-1 to TRBJ2-7; 13 bases are a match to TRBD2. The CDR3 runs 13 residues. CDR1 SQVTM and CDR2 ANQGSEA come from the germline V gene. Losses at the gene ends were 4 bases for V and 6 bases for J; bases not matched to a gene: 3. This CDR3 is CSVGLAGGAEQYV. CDR3 DNA: TGCAGCGTTGGACTAGCGGGAGGAGCCGAGCAGTACGTC.

The chain joins TRBV12-3 or TRBV12-4 to TRBJ2-6; tentatively, D is TRBD2 (6 bases). The CDR3 totals 19 residues. The V and J ends lost 5 bases and 1 base respectively, with 21 bases between them. The CDR3: CASSDFRDLVGSGANVLTF. CDR3 DNA: TGTGCCAGCAGTGACTTCCGGGACTTGGTTGGGTCTGGGGCCAACGTCCTGACTTTC.

This rearrangement joins TRBV10-3 to TRBJ2-2; a weak D match, TRBD2 (6 bases). V gave up 9 bases and J gave up 2 bases, with 7 bases separating them. Germline V gene data show CDR1 as ENHRY and CDR2 as SYGVKD. This CDR3 is 12 amino acids long. The CDR3 reads CAMRGNTGELFF. CDR3 in DNA: TGTGCCATGCGGGGAAACACCGGGGAGCTGTTTTTT.

This CDR3 is CASSFVSTEAFF. CDR3 sequence (DNA): TGTGCCAGCAGCTTCGTTTCCACTGAAGCTTTCTTT. The chain is built from TRBV7-9 and TRBJ1-1; D is uncertain. This CDR3 is 12 amino acids long. CDR1 is SEHNR and CDR2 is FQNEAQ in the germline V gene (reference sequence). V shed 3 bases and J shed 4 bases, with 6 bases lying between them.

The DNA for the CDR3 is TGTGCCTGGAAGGTCGGACAGGGTGGCACTGAAGCTTTCTTT. It yields the protein CAWKVGQGGTEAFF. This chain joins TRBV30 and TRBJ1-1; TRBD1 matches at 8 bases. The CDR3 totals 14 residues. Germline V lookup: CDR1 GTSNPN, CDR2 SVGIG (reference sequence). Trimming at V came to 4 bases and at J to 4 bases, leaving 8 bases not matched to a gene.

The rearrangement links TRBV6-6 to TRBJ2-1, with TRBD2 matching over 13 bases. This CDR3 is built from 16 residues. Germline V gives CDR1 MNHNY, CDR2 SVGAGI (reference sequence). The V segment lost 6 bases and the J segment 5 bases; nucleotides outside the gene matches: 7. CDR3 in amino acids: CASSRWTSGSHNEQFF. The CDR3 coding sequence is TGTGCCAGCAGCCGTTGGACTAGCGGGAGTCACAATGAGCAGTTCTTC.

This clonotype was seen a few times. The chain recombines TRBV20-1 with TRBJ2-7, with 9 nucleotides matching TRBD2. V trimming: 0 bases; J trimming: 4 bases; junction bases outside the gene matches: 4. The CDR3 has 14 amino acids. Germline CDR1 is DFQATT and CDR2 is SNEGSKA (reference sequence). DNA of the CDR3: TGCAGTGCTAGAGAGACTAGCGGAGGGTACGAGCAGTACTTC. It translates to CSARETSGGYEQYF.

The genes are TRBV5-8 and TRBJ2-3, with 10 bases lining up with TRBD1. After removal of 4 bases from V and 4 bases from J, the junction contained 6 bases not matched to a gene. Germline V gives CDR1 SGHTS, CDR2 YDEGEE. The length of the CDR3 is 15 residues. CDR3 in amino acids: CASSPTGTGADTQYF. CDR3 coding DNA: TGTGCCAGCAGCCCGACCGGGACAGGGGCAGATACGCAGTATTTT.

V usage is TRBV7-8 and J usage is TRBJ2-1; D is unclear. The ends were cut back, 4 bases at V and 4 bases at J, with 11 bases in the middle. Germline V gene sequence: CDR1 SGHVS, CDR2 FQNEAQ. This CDR3 is built from 14 residues. CDR3 region: CASSYSTPYNEQFF. DNA of the CDR3: TGTGCCAGCAGCTACTCTACACCTTACAATGAGCAGTTCTTC.

V is TRBV7-9 and J is TRBJ2-7; possibly TRBD1 for D (6 bases). From germline, CDR1 is SEHNR and CDR2 FQNEAQ (reference sequence). CDR3 length: 14 residues. The V gene lost 2 bases and the J gene lost 3 bases, with 11 bases spanning the gap. The CDR3 region is CASSLRDKNYEQYF. In DNA, the CDR3 is TGTGCCAGCAGCTTACGGGACAAAAACTACGAGCAGTACTTC. Full variable domain (missing parts from reference TRBV7-9 and TRBJ2-7): DTGVSQNPRHKITKRGQNVTFRCDPISEHNRLYWYRQTLGQGPEFLTYFQNEAQLEKSRLLSDRFSAERPKGSFSTLEIQRTEQGDSAMYLCASSLRDKNYEQYFGPGTRLTVT.

V usage is TRBV5-1 and J usage is TRBJ2-7; D is tentatively TRBD1 or TRBD2 (5 bases each). Trimming pared 3 bases from V and 6 bases from J, leaving 16 bases between. In germline, CDR1 is SGHRS, CDR2 YFSETQ. The CDR3 covers 14 residues. The CDR3 is CASSWDGQNSEQYF. The CDR3 bases are TGCGCCAGCAGCTGGGACGGACAAAATAGCGAGCAGTACTTC. The variable domain in full, completed from reference TRBV5-1 and TRBJ2-7, reads KAGVTQTPRYLIKTRGQQVTLSCSPISGHRSVSWYQQTPGQGLQFLFEYFSETQRNKGNFPGRFSGRQFSNSRSEMNVSTLELGDSALYLCASSWDGQNSEQYFGPGTRLTVT.

This rearrangement joins TRBV4-1 to TRBJ2-7; 10 bases agree with TRBD2. V lost 4 bases to trimming and J lost 0 bases; unmatched junction nucleotides: 9. Germline V gene sequence: CDR1 MGHRA, CDR2 YSYEKL. The CDR3 runs 17 residues. CDR3 nucleotides: TGCGCCAGCAGCCGCGTCGGACTAGCGGAAAACTCCTACGAGCAGTACTTC. This encodes CASSRVGLAENSYEQYF.

V and J are TRBV29-1 and TRBJ2-5, with TRBD1 matching 10 bases. Losses at the gene ends were 7 bases for V and 7 bases for J; bases not matched to a gene: 9. The CDR3 is 13 amino acids. Germline values: CDR1 SQVTM, CDR2 ANQGSEA. CDR3 region: CSAWTGGLWTQYF. The DNA for the CDR3 is TGCAGCGCCTGGACAGGGGGATTGTGGACCCAGTACTTC. The full variable domain, with the rest looked up from reference TRBV29-1 and TRBJ2-5, is SAVISQKPSRDICQRGTSLTIQCQVDSQVTMMFWYRQQPGQSLTLIATANQGSEATYESGFVIDKFPISRPNLTFSTLTVSNMSPEDSSIYLCSAWTGGLWTQYFGPGTRLLVL.